The rows below give T cell receptor beta chains drawn from one sample of a study of cytomegalovirus exposure and HLA in healthy donors. Clones were read by immunoSEQ multiplex PCR, and TCRdb kept only the in-frame ones, dropping some. Among 150,000 to 200,000 clones listed, about 81% were seen once. Sequenced sample: PBMCs. The source of these receptors is a woman aged 25-40 years in good health and CMV-seronegative. CDR3s include the opening cysteine and the closing phenylalanine or tryptophan. D genes are given only for firm matches. Rows give clone size only sometimes, using once, few, many, or a class for an expanded clone.

d_call: NA; clone_size: NA; j_call: TRBJ2-7; v_call: TRBV7-8; cdr3_aa: CASSLRTESHEQYF; cdr3_nt: TGTGCCAGCAGCTTACGGACAGAATCCCACGAGCAGTACTTC
d_call: TRBD2; clone_size: NA; j_call: TRBJ2-1; v_call: TRBV7-8; cdr3_aa: CASRSSGSSYNEQFF; cdr3_nt: TGTGCCAGCAGGTCTAGCGGGAGCTCCTACAATGAGCAGTTCTTC
d_call: NA; clone_size: few; j_call: TRBJ1-1; v_call: TRBV4-3; cdr3_aa: CASSPDGGKTEAFF; cdr3_nt: TGCGCCAGCAGCCCCGACGGCGGAAAAACTGAAGCTTTCTTT
d_call: TRBD2; clone_size: NA; j_call: TRBJ2-1; v_call: TRBV19; cdr3_aa: CASSIGASGYNEQFF; cdr3_nt: TGTGCCAGTAGTATTGGAGCTAGCGGTTACAATGAGCAGTTCTTC
d_call: TRBD2; clone_size: NA; j_call: TRBJ2-3; v_call: TRBV19; cdr3_aa: CATQPTSGNYPRTDTQYF; cdr3_nt: TGTGCCACCCAACCGACTAGCGGGAATTACCCCCGCACAGATACGCAGTATTTT
d_call: NA; clone_size: NA; j_call: TRBJ2-3; v_call: TRBV7-9; cdr3_aa: CASSVAISRSDTQYF; cdr3_nt: TGTGCCAGCAGCGTAGCCATTTCTAGGTCAGATACGCAGTATTTT
d_call: NA; clone_size: NA; j_call: TRBJ2-3; v_call: TRBV4-2; cdr3_aa: CASSQDAGPTDTQYF; cdr3_nt: TGTGCCAGCAGCCAAGATGCAGGGCCCACAGATACGCAGTATTTT
d_call: TRBD1; clone_size: NA; j_call: TRBJ1-4; v_call: TRBV5-8; cdr3_aa: CASSLTGTGAEKLFF; cdr3_nt: TGTGCCAGCAGCTTAACCGGGACAGGGGCAGAAAAACTGTTTTTT
d_call: NA; clone_size: NA; j_call: TRBJ1-5; v_call: TRBV15; cdr3_aa: CATSRDALGSWAQHF; cdr3_nt: TGTGCCACCAGCAGAGATGCCCTTGGGAGTTGGGCCCAGCATTTT
d_call: NA; clone_size: few; j_call: TRBJ2-1; v_call: TRBV5-6; cdr3_aa: CASSPQGVGEQFF; cdr3_nt: TGTGCCAGCAGCCCGCAGGGCGTGGGTGAGCAGTTCTTC
d_call: TRBD2; clone_size: NA; j_call: TRBJ2-1; v_call: TRBV28; cdr3_aa: CASSLRTSGRALAYNEQFF; cdr3_nt: TGTGCCAGCAGTCTCCGGACTAGCGGGAGGGCTCTCGCCTACAATGAGCAGTTCTTC
d_call: TRBD1; clone_size: NA; j_call: TRBJ1-2; v_call: TRBV5-1; cdr3_aa: CASSETGTGSNGYTF; cdr3_nt: TGCGCCAGCAGCGAAACCGGGACAGGGAGTAATGGCTACACCTTC
d_call: NA; clone_size: few; j_call: TRBJ2-2; v_call: TRBV15; cdr3_aa: CATSRGGDTGELFF; cdr3_nt: TGTGCCACCAGCAGAGGCGGGGACACCGGGGAGCTGTTTTTT
d_call: TRBD2; clone_size: few; j_call: TRBJ2-7; v_call: TRBV6-5; cdr3_aa: CASSYGWGGDYEQYF; cdr3_nt: TGTGCCAGCAGTTATGGATGGGGGGGGGACTACGAGCAGTACTTC
d_call: NA; clone_size: NA; j_call: TRBJ2-3; v_call: TRBV15; cdr3_aa: CATGASTDTQYF; cdr3_nt: TGTGCCACCGGGGCCAGCACAGATACGCAGTATTTT
d_call: NA; clone_size: NA; j_call: TRBJ2-3; v_call: TRBV11-2; cdr3_aa: CASSLALFDTQYF; cdr3_nt: TGTGCCAGCAGCTTAGCATTGTTTGATACGCAGTATTTT
d_call: TRBD1; clone_size: few; j_call: TRBJ1-2; v_call: TRBV2; cdr3_aa: CASSEDRSNYGYTF; cdr3_nt: TGTGCCAGCAGTGAGGACAGGTCGAACTATGGCTACACCTTC
d_call: TRBD1; clone_size: NA; j_call: TRBJ2-7; v_call: TRBV4-2; cdr3_aa: CASSQGFGTGKNEQYF; cdr3_nt: TGTGCCAGCAGCCAAGGATTCGGGACAGGGAAAAACGAGCAGTACTTC
d_call: NA; clone_size: NA; j_call: TRBJ1-4; v_call: TRBV4-1; cdr3_aa: CASSQVGAGQNEKLFF; cdr3_nt: TGCGCCAGCAGCCAAGTGGGGGCAGGACAGAATGAAAAACTGTTTTTT
d_call: NA; clone_size: NA; j_call: TRBJ2-5; v_call: TRBV20-1; cdr3_aa: CSPMRAREQYF; cdr3_nt: TGCAGTCCGATGCGGGCGAGGGAGCAGTACTTC
d_call: NA; clone_size: NA; j_call: TRBJ1-4; v_call: TRBV18; cdr3_aa: CASRVSGMANEKLFF; cdr3_nt: TGTGCCAGCCGGGTATCGGGGATGGCTAATGAAAAACTGTTTTTT
d_call: NA; clone_size: NA; j_call: TRBJ1-1; v_call: TRBV21-1; cdr3_aa: CASSTGQGATEAFF; cdr3_nt: TGTGCCAGCAGCACAGGACAGGGGGCAACTGAAGCTTTCTTT
d_call: NA; clone_size: few; j_call: TRBJ2-7; v_call: TRBV28; cdr3_aa: CASSFWRAGSNEQYF; cdr3_nt: TGTGCCAGCAGTTTTTGGAGGGCAGGAAGCAACGAGCAGTACTTC
d_call: TRBD2; clone_size: NA; j_call: TRBJ2-5; v_call: TRBV7-2; cdr3_aa: CASSKQRGTEETQYF; cdr3_nt: TGTGCCAGCAGCAAGCAGCGGGGCACTGAAGAGACCCAGTACTTC
d_call: TRBD1; clone_size: NA; j_call: TRBJ2-2; v_call: TRBV25-1; cdr3_aa: CASTGTVNTGELFF; cdr3_nt: TGTGCCAGCACTGGGACAGTTAACACCGGGGAGCTGTTTTTT
d_call: NA; clone_size: NA; j_call: TRBJ2-3; v_call: TRBV7-8; cdr3_aa: CASSLGAPTDTQYF; cdr3_nt: TGTGCCAGCAGCTTGGGCGCCCCCACAGATACGCAGTATTTT
d_call: NA; clone_size: NA; j_call: TRBJ1-2; v_call: TRBV7-2; cdr3_aa: CASSLGGQGRGYTF; cdr3_nt: TGTGCCAGCAGCTTAGGGGGGCAGGGCCGGGGCTACACCTTC
d_call: TRBD1; clone_size: NA; j_call: TRBJ2-1; v_call: TRBV4-1; cdr3_aa: CASSHPDRGNYNEQFF; cdr3_nt: TGCGCCAGCAGCCATCCGGACAGGGGAAACTACAATGAGCAGTTCTTC
d_call: TRBD1; clone_size: few; j_call: TRBJ2-7; v_call: TRBV9; cdr3_aa: CASSASGTGGFEQYF; cdr3_nt: TGTGCCAGCAGCGCATCCGGGACAGGGGGCTTCGAGCAGTACTTC
d_call: TRBD1; clone_size: NA; j_call: TRBJ2-7; v_call: TRBV28; cdr3_aa: CASSDDRAFSYEQYF; cdr3_nt: TGTGCCAGCAGCGACGACAGGGCCTTCTCCTACGAGCAGTACTTC
d_call: NA; clone_size: NA; j_call: TRBJ2-1; v_call: TRBV10-1; cdr3_aa: CASSERGYNEQFF; cdr3_nt: TGCGCCAGCAGTGAGAGGGGCTACAATGAGCAGTTCTTC
d_call: TRBD1; clone_size: NA; j_call: TRBJ2-7; v_call: TRBV28; cdr3_aa: CASSLGDRPYEQYF; cdr3_nt: TGTGCCAGCAGTTTGGGGGACAGGCCCTACGAGCAGTACTTC
d_call: TRBD1; clone_size: NA; j_call: TRBJ2-1; v_call: TRBV5-6; cdr3_aa: CASSLEKWDRDYNEQFF; cdr3_nt: TGTGCCAGCAGCTTGGAAAAATGGGACAGGGACTACAATGAGCAGTTCTTC
d_call: NA; clone_size: NA; j_call: TRBJ2-7; v_call: TRBV19; cdr3_aa: CASSIQGADEQYF; cdr3_nt: TGTGCCAGTAGTATTCAAGGGGCGGACGAGCAGTACTTC
d_call: NA; clone_size: NA; j_call: TRBJ1-1; v_call: TRBV2; cdr3_aa: CASSENNPMNTEAFF; cdr3_nt: TGTGCCAGCAGTGAAAACAACCCGATGAACACTGAAGCTTTCTTT
d_call: TRBD1; clone_size: NA; j_call: TRBJ1-1; v_call: TRBV18; cdr3_aa: CASQRDAGGNTEAFF; cdr3_nt: TGTGCCAGCCAACGGGATGCAGGGGGTAACACTGAAGCTTTCTTT
d_call: NA; clone_size: NA; j_call: TRBJ2-3; v_call: TRBV4-1; cdr3_aa: CASLSGTDTQYF; cdr3_nt: TGCGCCAGCCTTAGCGGCACAGATACGCAGTATTTT
d_call: NA; clone_size: NA; j_call: TRBJ1-2; v_call: TRBV14; cdr3_aa: CASSQERGYGYTF; cdr3_nt: TGTGCCAGCAGCCAAGAGAGGGGGTATGGCTACACCTTC
d_call: NA; clone_size: NA; j_call: TRBJ1-1; v_call: TRBV28; cdr3_aa: CASNPVVRTEAFF; cdr3_nt: TGTGCCAGCAACCCCGTCGTCAGGACTGAAGCTTTCTTT
d_call: TRBD2; clone_size: NA; j_call: TRBJ2-2; v_call: TRBV30; cdr3_aa: CAWFPGTGLANTGELFF; cdr3_nt: TGTGCCTGGTTCCCCGGCACGGGACTAGCGAACACCGGGGAGCTGTTTTTT
d_call: NA; clone_size: NA; j_call: TRBJ2-3; v_call: TRBV28; cdr3_aa: CASSGLATYSTDTQYF; cdr3_nt: TGTGCCAGCAGTGGACTGGCGACGTATAGCACAGATACGCAGTATTTT
d_call: NA; clone_size: NA; j_call: TRBJ1-1; v_call: TRBV6-5; cdr3_aa: CASVRGGPGAFF; cdr3_nt: TGTGCCAGCGTTCGGGGGGGGCCCGGAGCTTTCTTT
d_call: NA; clone_size: NA; j_call: TRBJ1-1; v_call: TRBV28; cdr3_aa: CASRTPGYTEAFF; cdr3_nt: TGTGCCAGCAGGACCCCGGGTTACACTGAAGCTTTCTTT
d_call: TRBD1; clone_size: NA; j_call: TRBJ1-2; v_call: TRBV4-3; cdr3_aa: CASSQRQGDRGFYGYTF; cdr3_nt: TGCGCCAGCAGCCAGAGACAGGGGGACAGGGGGTTCTATGGCTACACCTTC
d_call: TRBD2; clone_size: NA; j_call: TRBJ2-7; v_call: TRBV6-4; cdr3_aa: CASSDFGGTSGSNSYEQYF; cdr3_nt: TGTGCCAGCAGTGATTTTGGCGGGACTAGCGGGAGTAATTCCTACGAGCAGTACTTC
d_call: NA; clone_size: NA; j_call: TRBJ1-3; v_call: TRBV4-1; cdr3_aa: CASSQGRGTGNTIYF; cdr3_nt: TGCGCCAGCAGCCAGGGGCGGGGGACTGGAAACACCATATATTTT
d_call: NA; clone_size: NA; j_call: TRBJ1-3; v_call: TRBV4-1; cdr3_aa: CASSQDLGRYTGNTIYF; cdr3_nt: TGCGCCAGCAGCCAAGATCTTGGCAGATATACTGGAAACACCATATATTTT
d_call: NA; clone_size: few; j_call: TRBJ2-7; v_call: TRBV2; cdr3_aa: CASSRNDRLLSEQYF; cdr3_nt: TGTGCCAGCAGCCGAAACGACAGGCTCCTCAGCGAGCAGTACTTC